A single sample is the source of the 16 T cell receptor beta chains below, sequenced in a study of blood T cell repertoires in COVID-19. Clones were read by immunoSEQ multiplex PCR, and TCRdb kept only the in-frame ones, dropping some. The repertoire holds around 140,000 clones, with 60% to 85% as singletons. Sequencing was performed on peripheral blood. These TCRs come from an elderly woman with active or convalescent COVID-19.

The V call is TRBV5-1, the J call TRBJ2-2, with TRBD1 identical over 9 bases. The J segment lost 5 bases and the V segment lost 2 bases, leaving 1 base of the junction unmatched. Germline CDR1 is SGHRS and CDR2 is YFSETQ. This CDR3 has 14 residues. The DNA for the CDR3 is TGCGCCAGCAGCTTTGACAGGGGGACCGGGGAGCTGTTTTTT. This codes for CASSFDRGTGELFF.

The genes are TRBV20-1 and TRBJ2-5; a weak D match, TRBD1 (5 bases). Trimming took 6 bases from V and 3 from J, leaving 8 bases between them. Germline V gives CDR1 DFQATT, CDR2 SNEGSKA (reference sequence). The CDR3 is made up of 11 amino acids. CDR3 nucleotide sequence: TGCAGTGCCAGGGCCGAAGAGACCCAGTACTTC. The encoded protein is CSARAEETQYF.

This clone is a singleton in its sample. The chain carries TRBV12-2 and TRBJ1-5; TRBD1, the table's D call, lacks a check against the DNA. TRBV12-2 has pseudogene status. The length of the CDR3 is 15 residues. For the CDR3, the DNA is TGTGCAAGTCCAGTAGGGGGATATAGCAATCAGCCCCAGCATTTT. As protein: CASPVGGYSNQPQHF.

This clone is a singleton in its sample. The chain's CDR3 is CASSQPSGRKNIQYF. Here the CDR3 DNA reads TGTGCCAGCAGCCAACCTAGCGGGCGTAAAAACATTCAGTACTTC. The V gene is TRBV7-2, the J gene TRBJ2-4, with 8 nucleotides matching TRBD2. The length of the CDR3 is 15 residues. Germline CDR1 and CDR2: SGHTA and FQGNSA. With V trimmed by 5 bases and J by 4 bases, 7 bases remained unmatched. Supplemented by reference TRBV7-2 and TRBJ2-4, the full variable domain reads GAGVSQSPSNKVTEKGKDVELRCDPISGHTALYWYRQSLGQGLEFLIYFQGNSAPDKSGLPSDRFSAERTGGSVSTLTIQRTQQEDSAVYLCASSQPSGRKNIQYFGAGTRLSVL.

Notes on this clone: Other DNA sequences within the sample encode an identical CDR3. The rearrangement joins TRBV12-3 or TRBV12-4 to TRBJ1-2, with D uncertain. The V end was cut by 3 bases, the J end by 6 bases, with 11 bases between. The CDR3 is made up of 13 amino acids. In DNA, the CDR3 is TGTGCCAGCAGTTTTCGGGGTGGGGATGGCTACACCTTC. Protein: CASSFRGGDGYTF.

This clone was counted a single time. This sequence joins TRBV6-5 and TRBJ1-2, with D possibly being TRBD1 (5 bases). The V end lost 6 bases, the J end lost 2 bases, and 13 bases lay between the germline ends. This CDR3 spans 14 amino acids. Germline lookup yields CDR1 MNHEY and CDR2 SVGAGI. The CDR3, as DNA: TGTGCCAGCAGAAATGGGCGGGGGAACTATGGCTACACCTTC. As protein: CASRNGRGNYGYTF.

This clone was seen a few times. This chain uses TRBV4-1 with TRBJ1-1; weak D call: TRBD1 (6 bases). V lost 4 bases, J lost 4 bases, and 13 bases lay in between. CDR1 is MGHRA, CDR2 YSYEKL, per germline. The length of the CDR3 is 14 residues. CDR3: CASSPTIGGTEAFF. CDR3 nucleotides: TGCGCCAGCAGCCCTACGATAGGGGGCACTGAAGCTTTCTTT.

This clone was recorded a few times. CDR3 residues: CASSFIDTQYF. The CDR3 DNA sequence: TGTGCCAGCAGTTTTATAGATACGCAGTATTTT. The chain carries TRBV12-3 or TRBV12-4 and TRBJ2-3; D is uncertain. The ends were cut back, 3 bases at V and 5 bases at J, with 3 bases in the middle. The length of the CDR3 is 11 residues.

This chain connects TRBV6-1 to TRBJ1-6, with 7 bases matching TRBD1. Germline CDR1 MNHNS, CDR2 SASEGT. The CDR3 has 16 residues. Trimming at V came to 2 bases and at J to 6 bases, leaving 7 bases not matched to a gene. This CDR3 reads CASSETWTGPNSPLHF. The CDR3 region has the DNA TGTGCCAGCAGTGAAACGTGGACAGGACCTAATTCACCCCTCCACTTT.

This clone was counted once. The chain uses TRBV4-2 and TRBJ1-1, with TRBD1 matching 8 bases. Germline V CDR1 and CDR2: LGHNA, YNFKEQ. J was trimmed by 0 bases and V by 4 bases; bases with no gene match: 4. There are 15 residues in the CDR3. The CDR3 region is CASSRAGGMNTEAFF. The CDR3 coding sequence is TGTGCCAGCAGCCGGGCAGGGGGCATGAACACTGAAGCTTTCTTT.

The V gene is TRBV6-1, the J gene TRBJ1-1; no reliable D call. The V and J ends lost 3 bases and 7 bases respectively, with 9 bases between them. The CDR3 spans 12 residues. CDR1 MNHNS and CDR2 SASEGT come from the germline V gene. The CDR3 is CASSELQYEAFF. The CDR3 region has the DNA TGTGCCAGCAGTGAGCTACAGTATGAAGCTTTCTTT.

Worth noting for this clone: The same CDR3 is also encoded by other DNA sequences in this sample. The gene calls are TRBV19 and TRBJ1-2, with 7 positions matching TRBD1. Germline CDR1 LNHDA, CDR2 SQIVND (reference sequence). The CDR3 length is 17 residues. After removal of 5 bases from V and 3 bases from J, the junction contained 15 bases not matched to a gene. CDR3 sequence: CASSLTGFLSKDYGYTF. The CDR3 DNA reads as TGTGCCAGTAGTCTGACAGGGTTTCTGTCAAAGGACTATGGCTACACCTTC.

The CDR3 sequence is CASSDEGLDSYEQYF. Written as DNA, the CDR3 is TGTGCCAGCAGTGATGAGGGTTTGGACTCCTACGAGCAGTACTTC. The rearrangement uses TRBV2 and TRBJ2-7, with D possibly TRBD2 on 5 matching bases. V was clipped by 3 bases and J by 0 bases, with 12 bases between them. Per germline, CDR1 SNHLY and CDR2 FYNNEI. This CDR3 spans 15 amino acids.

The chain employs TRBV18 and TRBJ1-4; 7 bases line up with TRBD1. Trimming took 5 bases from V and 1 from J; bases not matched to a gene: 4. Germline lookup yields CDR1 KGHSH and CDR2 LQKENI. The CDR3 has 15 residues. The CDR3 protein is CASSEQGLTNEKLFF. In nucleotides, the CDR3 is TGTGCCAGCTCAGAACAGGGGTTAACTAATGAAAAACTGTTTTTT.

V is TRBV30 and J is TRBJ1-1; D perhaps matches TRBD1 (6 bases). The CDR3 totals 13 residues. Germline-derived CDR1 and CDR2 are GTSNPN and SVGIG (reference sequence). V gave up 2 bases and J gave up 4 bases, with 11 bases separating them. CDR3 amino acids: CAWSTGQATEAFF. In DNA, the CDR3 is TGTGCCTGGAGTACAGGGCAGGCCACTGAAGCTTTCTTT.

The CDR3 nucleotides are TGTGCCAGCAGCTTAGGGGGGGGGTCCACAGATACGCAGTATTTT. It specifies CASSLGGGSTDTQYF. This chain uses TRBV5-4 with TRBJ2-3, with D perhaps TRBD2 (7 bases). The CDR3 has 15 residues. V lost 2 bases to trimming and J lost 2 bases, with 12 bases between them. From germline, CDR1 is SGHNT and CDR2 YYREEE (reference sequence). Drawing the rest from reference TRBV5-4 and TRBJ2-3, the complete variable domain is ETGVTQSPTHLIKTRGQQVTLRCSSQSGHNTVSWYQQALGQGPQFIFQYYREEENGRGNFPPRFSGLQFPNYSSELNVNALELDDSALYLCASSLGGGSTDTQYFGPGTRLTVL.